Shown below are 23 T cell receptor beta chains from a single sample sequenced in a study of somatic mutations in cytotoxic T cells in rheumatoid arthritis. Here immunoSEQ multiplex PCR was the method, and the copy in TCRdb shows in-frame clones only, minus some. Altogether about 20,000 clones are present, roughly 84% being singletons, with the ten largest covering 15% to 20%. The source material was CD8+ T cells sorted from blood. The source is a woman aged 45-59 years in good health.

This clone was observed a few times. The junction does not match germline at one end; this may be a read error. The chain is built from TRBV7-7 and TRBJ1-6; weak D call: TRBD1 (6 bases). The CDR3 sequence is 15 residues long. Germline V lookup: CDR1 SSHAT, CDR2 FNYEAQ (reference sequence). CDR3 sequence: CASSAGTGQNSPLHF. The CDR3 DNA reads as TGTGCTAGCAGCGCCGGGACGGGACAAAATTCACCCCTCCACTTT.

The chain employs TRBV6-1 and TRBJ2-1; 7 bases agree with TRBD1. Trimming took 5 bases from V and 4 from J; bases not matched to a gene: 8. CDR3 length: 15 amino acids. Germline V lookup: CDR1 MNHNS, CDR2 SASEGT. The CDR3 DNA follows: TGTGCCAGCAGTCCCTTGACAGGGAATTACAATGAGCAGTTCTTC. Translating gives CASSPLTGNYNEQFF.

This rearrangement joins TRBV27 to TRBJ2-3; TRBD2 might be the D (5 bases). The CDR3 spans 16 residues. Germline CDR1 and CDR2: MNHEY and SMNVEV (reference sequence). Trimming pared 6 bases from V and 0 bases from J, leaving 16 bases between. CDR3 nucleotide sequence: TGTGCCAGCAGGCCCCGTTTGGGCGGGAGCACAGATACGCAGTATTTT. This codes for CASRPRLGGSTDTQYF.

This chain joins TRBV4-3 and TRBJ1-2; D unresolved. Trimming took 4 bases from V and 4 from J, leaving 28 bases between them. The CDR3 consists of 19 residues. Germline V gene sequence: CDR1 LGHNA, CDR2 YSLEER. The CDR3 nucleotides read TGCGCCAGCAGCCCCGGTTATATTAGACCGCTTCAGTTACCCTATGGCTACACCTTC. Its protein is CASSPGYIRPLQLPYGYTF.

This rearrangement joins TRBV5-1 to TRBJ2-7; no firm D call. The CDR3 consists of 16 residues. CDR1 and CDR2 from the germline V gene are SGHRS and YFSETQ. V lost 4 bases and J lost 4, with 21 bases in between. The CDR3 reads CASSLAIPEGKYEQYV. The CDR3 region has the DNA TGCGCCAGCAGCCTGGCTATCCCGGAAGGGAAATACGAGCAGTACGTC.

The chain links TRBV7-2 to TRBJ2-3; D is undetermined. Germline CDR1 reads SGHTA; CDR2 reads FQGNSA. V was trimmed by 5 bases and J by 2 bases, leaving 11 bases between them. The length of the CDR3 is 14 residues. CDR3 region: CASSPLSYTDTQYF. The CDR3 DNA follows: TGTGCCAGCAGCCCTTTATCCTACACAGATACGCAGTATTTT.

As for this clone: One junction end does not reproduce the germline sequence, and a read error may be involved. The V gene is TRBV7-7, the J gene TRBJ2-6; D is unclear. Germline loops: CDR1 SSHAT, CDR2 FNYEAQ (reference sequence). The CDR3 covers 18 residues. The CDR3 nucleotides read TGTGCCAGCAGCCAGAAACTTAGTGCCACAAAGTCGGGCCAACGTCCTGACTTC. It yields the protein CASSQKLSATKSGQRPDF.

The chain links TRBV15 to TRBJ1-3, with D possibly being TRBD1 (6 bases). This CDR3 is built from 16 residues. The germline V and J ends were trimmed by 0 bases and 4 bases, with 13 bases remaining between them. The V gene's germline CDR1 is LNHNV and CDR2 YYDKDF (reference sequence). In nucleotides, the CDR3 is TGTGCCACCAGCAGAGAGAGGGGGGGAGGAGGAAACACCATATATTTT. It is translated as CATSRERGGGGNTIYF.

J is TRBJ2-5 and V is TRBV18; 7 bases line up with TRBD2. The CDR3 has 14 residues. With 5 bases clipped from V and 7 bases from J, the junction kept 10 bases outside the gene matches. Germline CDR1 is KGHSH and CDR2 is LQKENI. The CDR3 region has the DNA TGTGCCAGCTCAGCTACTAGCGCCGAGGGGACCCAGTACTTC. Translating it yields CASSATSAEGTQYF. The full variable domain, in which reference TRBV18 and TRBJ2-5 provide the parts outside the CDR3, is NAGVMQNPRHLVRRRGQEARLRCSPMKGHSHVYWYRQLPEEGLKFMVYLQKENIIDESGMPKERFSAEFPKEGPSILRIQQVVRGDSAAYFCASSATSAEGTQYFGPGTRLLVL.

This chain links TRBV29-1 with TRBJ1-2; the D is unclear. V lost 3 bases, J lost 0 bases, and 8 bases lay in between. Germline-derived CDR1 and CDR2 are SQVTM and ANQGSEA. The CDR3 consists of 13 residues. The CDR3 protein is CSVEAGSNYGYTF. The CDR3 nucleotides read TGCAGCGTTGAGGCGGGATCTAACTATGGCTACACCTTC.

The CDR3 here is CASSSALNTEAFF. CDR3 DNA: TGTGCCAGTAGTTCTGCATTGAACACTGAAGCTTTCTTT. The chain recombines TRBV19 with TRBJ1-1; no definite D call. In germline, CDR1 is LNHDA, CDR2 SQIVND (reference sequence). This CDR3 is built from 13 residues. V lost 5 bases, J lost 0 bases, and 7 bases lay in between.

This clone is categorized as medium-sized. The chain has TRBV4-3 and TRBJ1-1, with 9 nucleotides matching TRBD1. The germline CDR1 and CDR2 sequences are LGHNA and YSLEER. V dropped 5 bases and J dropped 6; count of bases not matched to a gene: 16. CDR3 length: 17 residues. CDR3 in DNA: TGCGCCAGCAGCGACACATATCGGGGGGACAGGGACCCTGAAGCTTTCTTT. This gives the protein CASSDTYRGDRDPEAFF.

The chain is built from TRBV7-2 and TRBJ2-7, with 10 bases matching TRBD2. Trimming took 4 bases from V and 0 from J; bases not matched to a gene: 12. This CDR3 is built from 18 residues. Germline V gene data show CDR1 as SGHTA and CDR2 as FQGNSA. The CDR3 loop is CASSYPASGGRSSYEQYV. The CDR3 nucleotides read TGTGCCAGCAGCTACCCCGCTAGCGGGGGCCGGAGCTCCTACGAGCAGTACGTC.

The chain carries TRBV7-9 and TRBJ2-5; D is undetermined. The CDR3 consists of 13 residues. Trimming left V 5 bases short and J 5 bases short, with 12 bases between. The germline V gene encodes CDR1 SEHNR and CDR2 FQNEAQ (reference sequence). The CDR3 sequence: CASSPAGRETQYF. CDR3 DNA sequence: TGTGCCAGCAGCCCTGCCGGAAGGGAGACCCAGTACTTC. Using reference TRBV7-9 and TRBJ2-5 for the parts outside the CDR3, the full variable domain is DTGVSQNPRHKITKRGQNVTFRCDPISEHNRLYWYRQTLGQGPEFLTYFQNEAQLEKSRLLSDRFSAERPKGSFSTLEIQRTEQGDSAMYLCASSPAGRETQYFGPGTRLLVL.

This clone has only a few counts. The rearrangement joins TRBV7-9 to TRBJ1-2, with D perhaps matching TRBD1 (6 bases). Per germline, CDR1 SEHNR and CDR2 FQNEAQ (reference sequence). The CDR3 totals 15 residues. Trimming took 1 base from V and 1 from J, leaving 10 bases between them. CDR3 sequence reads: CASSLGTEYNYGYTF. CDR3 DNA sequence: TGTGCCAGCAGCTTAGGGACAGAATATAACTATGGCTACACCTTC.

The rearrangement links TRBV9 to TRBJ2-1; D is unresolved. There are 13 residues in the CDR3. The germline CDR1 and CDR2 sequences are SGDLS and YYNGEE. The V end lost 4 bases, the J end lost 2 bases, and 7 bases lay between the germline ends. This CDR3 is CASSPRPYNEQFF. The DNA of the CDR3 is TGTGCCAGCAGCCCGCGCCCCTACAATGAGCAGTTCTTC. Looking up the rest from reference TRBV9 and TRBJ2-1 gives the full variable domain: DSGVTQTPKHLITATGQRVTLRCSPRSGDLSVYWYQQSLDQGLQFLIQYYNGEERAKGNILERFSAQQFPDLHSELNLSSLELGDSALYFCASSPRPYNEQFFGPGTRLTVL.

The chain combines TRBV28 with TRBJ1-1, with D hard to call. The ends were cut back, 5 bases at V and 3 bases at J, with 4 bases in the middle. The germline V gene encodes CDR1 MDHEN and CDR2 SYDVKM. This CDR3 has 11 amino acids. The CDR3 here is CASSPDTEAFF. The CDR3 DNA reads TGTGCCAGCAGTCCTGACACTGAAGCTTTCTTT.

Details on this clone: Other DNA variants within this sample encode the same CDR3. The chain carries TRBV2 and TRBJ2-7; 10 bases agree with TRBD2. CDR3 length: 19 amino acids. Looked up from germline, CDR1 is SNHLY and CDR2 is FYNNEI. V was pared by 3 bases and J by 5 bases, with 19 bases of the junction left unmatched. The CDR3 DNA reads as TGTGCCAGCAGTGACCCTAAGCAGGAAACTAGCGGGATCGGGGACGAGCAGTACTTC. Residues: CASSDPKQETSGIGDEQYF.

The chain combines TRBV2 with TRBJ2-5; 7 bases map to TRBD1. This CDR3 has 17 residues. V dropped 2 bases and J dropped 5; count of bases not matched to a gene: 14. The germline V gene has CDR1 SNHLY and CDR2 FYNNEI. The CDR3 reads CASSEPHNRGWSETQYF. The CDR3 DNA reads TGTGCCAGCAGTGAACCGCACAACAGGGGTTGGTCGGAGACCCAGTACTTC.

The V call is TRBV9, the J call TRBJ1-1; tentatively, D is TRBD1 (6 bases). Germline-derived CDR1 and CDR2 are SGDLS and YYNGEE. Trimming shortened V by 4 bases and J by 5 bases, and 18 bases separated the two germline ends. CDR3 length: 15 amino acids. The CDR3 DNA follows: TGTGCCAGCAGCTCGTGGACAGATAAGGGAACTGAAGCTTTCTTT. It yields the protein CASSSWTDKGTEAFF.

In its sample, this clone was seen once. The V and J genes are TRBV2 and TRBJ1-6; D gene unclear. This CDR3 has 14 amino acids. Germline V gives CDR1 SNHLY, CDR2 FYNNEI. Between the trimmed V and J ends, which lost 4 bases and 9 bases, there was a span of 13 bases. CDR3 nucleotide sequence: TGTGCCAGCAGTGGAGAGGGTGCTAGTTCACCCCTCCACTTT. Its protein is CASSGEGASSPLHF.

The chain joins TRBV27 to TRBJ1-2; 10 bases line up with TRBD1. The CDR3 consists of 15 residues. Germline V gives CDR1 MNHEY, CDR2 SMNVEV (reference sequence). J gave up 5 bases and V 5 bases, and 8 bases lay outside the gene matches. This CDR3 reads CASSPGQGYPYGYTF. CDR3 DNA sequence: TGTGCCAGCAGTCCGGGACAGGGGTACCCTTATGGCTACACCTTC.

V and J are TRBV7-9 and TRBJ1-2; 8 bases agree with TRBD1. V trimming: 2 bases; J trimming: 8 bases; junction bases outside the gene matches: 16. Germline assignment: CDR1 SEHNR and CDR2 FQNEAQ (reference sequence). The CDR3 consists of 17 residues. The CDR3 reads CASSLNGGRGPPEGYTF. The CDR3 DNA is TGTGCCAGCAGCTTAAATGGCGGCAGGGGGCCCCCGGAGGGCTACACCTTC.